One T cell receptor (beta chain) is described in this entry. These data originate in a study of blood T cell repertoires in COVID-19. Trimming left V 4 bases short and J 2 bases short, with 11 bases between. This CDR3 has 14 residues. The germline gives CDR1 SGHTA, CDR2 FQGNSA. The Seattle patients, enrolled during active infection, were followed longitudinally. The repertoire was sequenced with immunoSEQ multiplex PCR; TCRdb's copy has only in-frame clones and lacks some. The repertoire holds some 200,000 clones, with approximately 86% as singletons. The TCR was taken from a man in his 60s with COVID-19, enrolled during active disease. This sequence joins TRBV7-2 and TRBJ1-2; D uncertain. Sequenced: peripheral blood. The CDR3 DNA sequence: TGTGCCAGCAGCTCCTACTCACCGAACTATGGCTACACCTTC. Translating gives CASSSYSPNYGYTF.